This T cell receptor beta chain came from a study of T cell changes during pregnancy in multiple sclerosis. The method was immunoSEQ multiplex PCR; TCRdb's version includes in-frame clones alone and lacks a portion of them. There are about 77,000 clones in the sample; 75% to 90% occur only once, and around 2% lies in the top ten. The germline CDR1 and CDR2 sequences are SGHRS and YFSETQ. The CDR3 has 14 residues. V lost 4 bases and J lost 5, with 15 bases in between. The V and J genes are TRBV5-1 and TRBJ1-1; possibly TRBD1 for D (6 bases). The sequence derives from a female donor with multiple sclerosis, enrolled in a pregnancy study. This specimen was peripheral blood, taken before pregnancy. The CDR3 DNA reads as TGCGCCAGCAGCCGAGGGGGAATGGGTACTGAAGCTTTCTTT. It translates to CASSRGGMGTEAFF.